The rows below give T cell receptor beta chains drawn from one sample of a study of identical twins. TCRdb used MiXCR to reprocess the 5' RACE reads, holding one entry per CDR3 protein. The profile covers about 660,000 distinct CDR3 sequences, with approximately 9% appearing a single time and about 0.98% taken by the ten largest. These same data were also listed under a study on yellow fever vaccine responses in identical twins.

The sequenced sample was PBMCs. The receptors here all came from a woman between 18 and 29 years old in good health. The CDR3 runs from the conserved cysteine through the conserved F or W. The D gene is left open where the match is weak. The size of a clone is reported for some rows only, either as once, few or many, or as a class for expanded clones.

d_call	v_call	clone_size	j_call	cdr3_nt	cdr3_aa
TRBD2	TRBV20-1	few	TRBJ2-2	TGCAGTGCTAGAGAAGGACTAGCGGGAGCTGGTTCTCGTCCCGGGGAGCTGTTTTTT	CSAREGLAGAGSRPGELFF
TRBD1	TRBV5-1	many	TRBJ2-1	TGCGCCAGCAGCTTGGGACAGGGGGAGTTCTTC	CASSLGQGEFF
TRBD1	TRBV4-1	few	TRBJ2-7	TGCGCCAGCAGCCATCCCGGGACAGGGAACTCCTACGAGCAGTACTTC	CASSHPGTGNSYEQYF
-	TRBV20-1	-	TRBJ2-7	TGCAGTGCTAGAGATCTGGGGGGCTTGATCTACGAGCAGTACTTC	CSARDLGGLIYEQYF
-	TRBV5-5	many	TRBJ2-3	TGTGCCAGCAGCTTCCGAGCGGAAAGCACAGATACGCAGTATTTT	CASSFRAESTDTQYF
TRBD2	TRBV7-8	-	TRBJ2-2	TGTGCCAGCAGCCCGGACGGGGTAGCGGGAGGGGCGAACACCGGGGAGCTGTTTTTT	CASSPDGVAGGANTGELFF
-	TRBV29-1	few	TRBJ1-3	TGCAGCGTTGATATTGGGGACACCATATATTTT	CSVDIGDTIYF
TRBD1	TRBV29-1	many	TRBJ2-5	TGCAGCTTTTTTACAGGGGTCGAGACCCAGTACTTC	CSFFTGVETQYF
TRBD2	TRBV29-1	-	TRBJ2-7	TGCAGCGTTGGGGGGGGAGGGCCGCGCGAGCAGTACTTC	CSVGGGGPREQYF
TRBD2	TRBV29-1	few	TRBJ2-5	TGCAGCGTAGACGGGACTAGCGGATACCAAGAGACCCAGTACTTC	CSVDGTSGYQETQYF
-	TRBV7-6	once	TRBJ2-1	TGTGCCAGCAGCCCCGGGGGCGGCGGGTTTAATGAGCAGTTCTTC	CASSPGGGGFNEQFF
-	TRBV6-1	few	TRBJ1-5	TGTGCCAGCAGTGAGGTCAGGGTGGCCAATCAGCCCCAGCATTTT	CASSEVRVANQPQHF
-	TRBV6-6	-	TRBJ1-2	TGTGCCAGCAGACCTTTAACAGGAGTCGGTGTCACCTTC	CASRPLTGVGVTF
-	TRBV11-2	-	TRBJ2-4	TGTGCCAGCAGCATCAGTTCCGGGACAACTCTAGCCAAAAACATTCAGTACTTC	CASSISSGTTLAKNIQYF
TRBD2	TRBV20-1	few	TRBJ2-1	TGCAGTGCCAGGGGACTAGCCACCTACAATGAGCAGTTCTTC	CSARGLATYNEQFF
TRBD1	TRBV7-9	many	TRBJ2-1	TGTGCCAGCAGCCAGCTACAGGGGCTATACAATTATGAGCAGTTCTTC	CASSQLQGLYNYEQFF
-	TRBV5-1	few	TRBJ2-2	TGCGCCAGCAGCTTGAATTCCGACGGGGAGCTGTTTTTT	CASSLNSDGELFF